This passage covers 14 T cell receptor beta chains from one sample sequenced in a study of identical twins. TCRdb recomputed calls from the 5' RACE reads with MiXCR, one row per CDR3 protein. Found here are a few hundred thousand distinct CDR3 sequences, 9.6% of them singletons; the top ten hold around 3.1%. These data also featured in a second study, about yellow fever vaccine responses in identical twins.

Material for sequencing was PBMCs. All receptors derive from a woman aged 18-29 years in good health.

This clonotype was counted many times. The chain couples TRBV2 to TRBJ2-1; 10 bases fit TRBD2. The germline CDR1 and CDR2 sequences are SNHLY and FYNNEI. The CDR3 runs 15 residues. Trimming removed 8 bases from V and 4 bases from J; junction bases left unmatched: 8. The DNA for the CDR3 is TGTGCCAGCGGAGGGCTAGCGGGAGTGTACAATGAGCAGTTCTTC. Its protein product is CASGGLAGVYNEQFF. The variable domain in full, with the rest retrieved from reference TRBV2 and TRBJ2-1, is EPEVTQTPSHQVTQMGQEVILRCVPISNHLYFYWYRQILGQKVEFLVSFYNNEISEKSEIFDDQFSVERPDGSNFTLKIRSTKLEDSAMYFCASGGLAGVYNEQFFGPGTRLTVL.

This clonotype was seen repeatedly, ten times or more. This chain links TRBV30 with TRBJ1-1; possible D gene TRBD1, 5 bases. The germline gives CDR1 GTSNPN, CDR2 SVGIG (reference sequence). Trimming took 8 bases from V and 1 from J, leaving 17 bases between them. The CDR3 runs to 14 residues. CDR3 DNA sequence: TGTGCCCAACTCAGACAGCCTGAGAACACTGAAGCTTTCTTT. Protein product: CAQLRQPENTEAFF. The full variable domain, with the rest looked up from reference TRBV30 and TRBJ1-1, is SQTIHQWPATLVQPVGSPLSLECTVEGTSNPNLYWYRQAAGRGLQLLFYSVGIGQISSEVPQNLSASRPQDRQFILSSKKLLLSDSGFYLCAQLRQPENTEAFFGQGTRLTVV.

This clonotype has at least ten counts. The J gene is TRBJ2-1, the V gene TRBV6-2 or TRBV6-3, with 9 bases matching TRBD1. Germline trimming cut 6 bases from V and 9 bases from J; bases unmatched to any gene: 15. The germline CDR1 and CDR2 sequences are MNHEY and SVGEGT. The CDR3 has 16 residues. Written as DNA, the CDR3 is TGTGCCAGCAGGCGGTCTTCCGGGACAGGGACTGTTGAGCAGTTCTTC. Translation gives CASRRSSGTGTVEQFF.

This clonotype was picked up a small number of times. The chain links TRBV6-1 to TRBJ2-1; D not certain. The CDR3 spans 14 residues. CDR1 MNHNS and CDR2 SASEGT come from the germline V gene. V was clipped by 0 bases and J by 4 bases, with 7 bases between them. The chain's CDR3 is CASSEAARYNEQFF. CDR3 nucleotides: TGTGCCAGCAGTGAAGCCGCCCGGTACAATGAGCAGTTCTTC.

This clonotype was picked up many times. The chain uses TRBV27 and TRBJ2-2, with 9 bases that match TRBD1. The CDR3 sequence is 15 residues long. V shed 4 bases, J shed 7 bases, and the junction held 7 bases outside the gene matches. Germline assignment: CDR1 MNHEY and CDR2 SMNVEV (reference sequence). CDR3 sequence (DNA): TGTGCCAGCAGTTCGGGACAGGGATGGGGCGGGGAGCTGTTTTTT. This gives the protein CASSSGQGWGGELFF.

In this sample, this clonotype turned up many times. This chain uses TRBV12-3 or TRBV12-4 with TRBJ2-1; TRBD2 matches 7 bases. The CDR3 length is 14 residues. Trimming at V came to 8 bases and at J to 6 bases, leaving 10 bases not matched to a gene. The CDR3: CASEEVAGVNEQFF. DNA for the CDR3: TGTGCCAGCGAAGAGGTCGCGGGAGTCAATGAGCAGTTCTTC.

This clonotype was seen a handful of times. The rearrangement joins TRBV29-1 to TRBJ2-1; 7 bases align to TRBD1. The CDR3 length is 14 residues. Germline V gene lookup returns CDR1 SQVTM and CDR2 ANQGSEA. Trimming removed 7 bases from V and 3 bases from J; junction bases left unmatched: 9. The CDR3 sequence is CSARMQGDYNEQFF. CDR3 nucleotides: TGCAGCGCCCGGATGCAGGGGGACTACAATGAGCAGTTCTTC.

The CDR3 sequence: CASRPMGLGAYEQYF. CDR3 DNA sequence: TGCGCCAGCAGACCCATGGGGTTGGGGGCCTACGAGCAGTACTTC. This sequence joins TRBV5-1 and TRBJ2-7; perhaps D is TRBD1 or TRBD2 (5 bases each). The CDR3 is made up of 15 amino acids. V dropped 5 bases and J dropped 2 bases, with 17 bases sitting between them. Germline V gene sequence: CDR1 SGHRS, CDR2 YFSETQ.

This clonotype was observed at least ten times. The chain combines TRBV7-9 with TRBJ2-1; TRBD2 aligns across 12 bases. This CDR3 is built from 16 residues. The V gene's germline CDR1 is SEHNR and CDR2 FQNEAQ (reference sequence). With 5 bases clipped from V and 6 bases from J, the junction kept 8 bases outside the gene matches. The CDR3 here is CASSPTSGSLGNEQFF. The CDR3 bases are TGTGCCAGCAGCCCGACTAGCGGGAGTCTCGGCAATGAGCAGTTCTTC.

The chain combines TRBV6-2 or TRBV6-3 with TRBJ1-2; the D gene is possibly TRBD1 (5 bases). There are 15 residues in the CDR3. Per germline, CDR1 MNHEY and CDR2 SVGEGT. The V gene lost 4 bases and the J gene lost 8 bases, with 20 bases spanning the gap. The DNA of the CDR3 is TGTGCCAGCAGTTCCACCCGCAAGGGAGGGGACGGCTACACCTTC. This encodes CASSSTRKGGDGYTF.

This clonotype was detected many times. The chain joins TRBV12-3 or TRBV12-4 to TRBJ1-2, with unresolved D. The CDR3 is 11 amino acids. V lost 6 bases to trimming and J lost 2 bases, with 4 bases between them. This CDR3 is CASRLNYGYTF. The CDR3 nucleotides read TGTGCCAGCAGATTAAACTATGGCTACACCTTC.

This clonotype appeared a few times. This chain's CDR3 is CASSQQSGRTDTQYF. The CDR3 DNA follows: TGCGCCAGCAGCCAACAGTCTGGGAGAACAGATACGCAGTATTTT. The chain recombines TRBV4-3 with TRBJ2-3; tentative D call: TRBD2 (5 bases). This CDR3 region has 15 residues. CDR1 LGHNA and CDR2 YSLEER come from the germline V gene. V was clipped by 2 bases and J by 3 bases, with 12 bases between them.

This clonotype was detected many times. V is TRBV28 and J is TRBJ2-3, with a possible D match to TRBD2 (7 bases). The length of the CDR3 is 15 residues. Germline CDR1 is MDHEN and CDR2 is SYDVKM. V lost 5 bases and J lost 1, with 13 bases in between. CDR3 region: CASSSQGGGTDTQYF. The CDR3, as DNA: TGTGCCAGCAGTAGCCAAGGGGGGGGCACAGATACGCAGTATTTT.

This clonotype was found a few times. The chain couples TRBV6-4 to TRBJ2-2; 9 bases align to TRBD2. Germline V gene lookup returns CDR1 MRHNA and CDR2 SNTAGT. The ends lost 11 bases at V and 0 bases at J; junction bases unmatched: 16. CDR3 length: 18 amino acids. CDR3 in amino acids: CAFCFSISGSANTGELFF. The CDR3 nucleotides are TGTGCCTTCTGTTTCTCAATTAGCGGGAGCGCGAACACCGGGGAGCTGTTTTTT.